A single sample is the source of the 16 T cell receptor beta chains below, sequenced in a study of cytomegalovirus exposure and HLA in healthy donors. Primers: 60 Vbeta forward and 13 Jbeta reverse. Assay used: immunoSEQ multiplex PCR; TCRdb lists only in-frame clones, some missing. In the table there are roughly 150,000 clones, 65% to 80% of which are singletons. Input material: PBMCs. The receptors derive from a male donor in good health and CMV-seronegative.

This clone was seen only once. The CDR3 DNA is TGTGCCAGCAGTACAGACAGACTCAATACGCAGTATTTT. Translation gives CASSTDRLNTQYF. The genes are TRBV7-3 and TRBJ2-3; weak D call: TRBD1 (5 bases). V lost 6 bases, J lost 7 bases, and 14 bases lay in between. There are 13 residues in the CDR3. Germline assignment: CDR1 SGHTA and CDR2 FQGTGA.

In nucleotides, the CDR3 is TGTGCCAGCAGCGTAGGAGTGGAGGGGTATCAGCCCCAGCATTTT. This encodes CASSVGVEGYQPQHF. The V gene is TRBV9, the J gene TRBJ1-5, with D possibly matching TRBD1 (5 bases). This CDR3 region has 15 residues. CDR1 and CDR2 from the germline V gene are SGDLS and YYNGEE. V dropped 0 bases and J dropped 5 bases, with 12 bases sitting between them.

This clone was seen a few times. The chain couples TRBV19 to TRBJ2-1; 9 bases are a match to TRBD1. This CDR3 is 15 amino acids long. Trimming cost V 4 bases and J 2 bases; bases outside gene matches: 3. Germline CDR1 and CDR2: LNHDA and SQIVND (reference sequence). CDR3: CASSTGQGPYNEQFF. CDR3 DNA: TGTGCCAGTAGTACGGGACAGGGCCCCTACAATGAGCAGTTCTTC.

The chain uses TRBV5-6 and TRBJ1-2; possibly TRBD1 for D (5 bases). CDR1 is SGHDT, CDR2 YYEEEE, per germline. The CDR3 totals 13 residues. The ends were cut back, 4 bases at V and 4 bases at J, with 11 bases in the middle. The CDR3 nucleotides read TGTGCCAGCAGCCGACAGTGGGGCTATGGCTACACCTTC. It codes for CASSRQWGYGYTF.

The J gene is TRBJ2-1, the V gene TRBV28, with 8 bases lining up with TRBD2. The CDR3 contains 17 residues. V dropped 5 bases and J dropped 0; count of bases not matched to a gene: 9. The V gene's germline CDR1 is MDHEN and CDR2 SYDVKM. CDR3 nucleotides: TGTGCCAGCAGTCCCGGAGTAGCGGGGAGCTCCTACAATGAGCAGTTCTTC. It translates to CASSPGVAGSSYNEQFF.

The chain combines TRBV18 with TRBJ1-4, with D possibly being TRBD1 (6 bases). The CDR3 extends over 13 amino acids. Germline-derived CDR1 and CDR2 are KGHSH and LQKENI. The germline V and J ends were trimmed by 5 bases and 5 bases, with 9 bases remaining between them. In DNA, the CDR3 is TGTGCCAGCTCATCGGACAGCAATGAAAAACTGTTTTTT. Translating it yields CASSSDSNEKLFF.

This clone was seen a handful of times. J is TRBJ2-1 and V is TRBV6-1; 7 positions match TRBD2. Germline V lookup: CDR1 MNHNS, CDR2 SASEGT. Unmatched junction bases numbered 15, after V lost 11 bases and J lost 8 bases. This CDR3 comprises 14 residues. The CDR3 protein is CAGGSSTGGHEQFF. The CDR3 DNA sequence: TGTGCCGGAGGGAGCAGCACGGGAGGCCATGAGCAGTTCTTC.

The J gene is TRBJ2-1, the V gene TRBV5-1; 11 positions match TRBD1. The CDR3 has 16 residues. Germline values: CDR1 SGHRS, CDR2 YFSETQ. The V and J ends lost 4 bases and 5 bases, in that order; junction bases with no gene match: 8. CDR3 protein: CASSRDRDRGNNEQFF. CDR3 DNA: TGCGCCAGCAGCCGGGACCGGGACAGGGGGAACAATGAGCAGTTCTTC.

The rearrangement links TRBV7-3 to TRBJ2-7; 10 bases fit TRBD1. This CDR3 has 15 amino acids. The germline CDR1 and CDR2 sequences are SGHTA and FQGTGA. Trimming at V came to 3 bases and at J to 3 bases, leaving 5 bases not matched to a gene. The CDR3 region is CASSFRQGANYEQYF. The CDR3 coding sequence is TGTGCCAGCAGCTTCAGACAGGGGGCGAACTACGAGCAGTACTTC. The full variable domain, rest sourced from reference TRBV7-3 and TRBJ2-7, is GAGVSQTPSNKVTEKGKYVELRCDPISGHTALYWYRQSLGQGPEFLIYFQGTGAADDSGLPNDRFFAVRPEGSVSTLKIQRTERGDSAVYLCASSFRQGANYEQYFGPGTRLTVT.

In the case of this clone: The identical CDR3 is also encoded by other nucleotide sequences in the sample. The chain joins TRBV27 to TRBJ2-1, with D hard to call. The germline V gene encodes CDR1 MNHEY and CDR2 SMNVEV (reference sequence). The CDR3 sequence is 13 residues long. V lost 2 bases and J 4 bases, leaving 6 bases between the germline ends. The CDR3 DNA follows: TGTGCCAGCAGTTTAGCGGCTTACAATGAGCAGTTCTTC. Translated: CASSLAAYNEQFF.

The chain links TRBV6-5 to TRBJ2-4, with 16 bases fitting TRBD2. Germline V lookup: CDR1 MNHEY, CDR2 SVGAGI. This CDR3 has 16 amino acids. Losses at the gene ends were 0 bases for V and 8 bases for J; bases not matched to a gene: 1. In DNA, the CDR3 is TGTGCCAGCAGTTACTCGGGACTAGCGGGGGGGCACATTCAGTACTTC. This translates into CASSYSGLAGGHIQYF.

The chain is built from TRBV27 and TRBJ1-1; 7 nucleotides line up with TRBD1. CDR1 and CDR2 from the germline V gene are MNHEY and SMNVEV (reference sequence). The CDR3 covers 14 residues. The V segment lost 3 bases and the J segment 1 base; nucleotides outside the gene matches: 2. CDR3 DNA: TGTGCCAGCAGTTTCGGGACAGCGAACACTGAAGCTTTCTTT. The encoded protein is CASSFGTANTEAFF.

The chain carries TRBV28 and TRBJ2-2, with TRBD2 matching over 11 bases. V was pared by 2 bases and J by 6 bases, with 5 bases of the junction left unmatched. The CDR3 loop spans 16 amino acids. Germline CDR1 and CDR2: MDHEN and SYDVKM. The CDR3, as DNA: TGTGCCAGCAGTTTACCCCTAGCGGGAGGTGCCGGGGAGCTGTTTTTT. It codes for CASSLPLAGGAGELFF.

This sequence joins TRBV25-1 and TRBJ1-4, with 7 bases lining up with TRBD1. J gave up 2 bases and V 3 bases, and 6 bases lay outside the gene matches. Germline V gives CDR1 MGHDK, CDR2 SYGVNS. There are 16 residues in the CDR3. Here the CDR3 DNA reads TGTGCCAGCAGTGATAGGGGGCTTACCACTAATGAAAAACTGTTTTTT. It is translated as CASSDRGLTTNEKLFF. The entire variable domain, with the rest obtained from reference TRBV25-1 and TRBJ1-4, is as follows: EADIYQTPRYLVIGTGKKITLECSQTMGHDKMYWYQQDPGMELHLIHYSYGVNSTEKGDLSSESTVSRIRTEHFPLTLESARPSHTSQYLCASSDRGLTTNEKLFFGSGTQLSVL.

The chain recombines TRBV27 with TRBJ2-1; unclear D gene. Trimming took off 5 bases at V and 4 bases at J, with 9 bases between the two ends. The CDR3 extends over 13 amino acids. Germline-derived CDR1 and CDR2 are MNHEY and SMNVEV (reference sequence). The CDR3, as DNA: TGTGCCAGCAGTCCCGCCCAGTACAATGAGCAGTTCTTC. Amino acids: CASSPAQYNEQFF.

The chain carries TRBV2 and TRBJ2-7; 8 nucleotides agree with TRBD1. Looked up from germline, CDR1 is SNHLY and CDR2 is FYNNEI. Unmatched junction bases numbered 8, after V lost 5 bases and J lost 5 bases. The CDR3 is made up of 14 amino acids. DNA for the CDR3: TGTGCCAGCAGTTCAGGGACAGGAATGAACGAGCAGTACTTC. This sequence encodes CASSSGTGMNEQYF.